The present TCR beta chain was sequenced within a study of siplizumab effects on memory and regulatory T cells. Study results and caveats: Proliferating Tregs from siplizumab cultures lacked functional confirmation of suppression. The apparent diversity of naive T cells exceeded that of memory cells, and naive T cells seemed to make a major contribution to the alloresponse.

A word on this clone: Its cognate antigen is unknown. At one boundary the junction diverges from the germline segment, which might be a read error.

The method was immunoSEQ multiplex PCR; TCRdb's version includes in-frame clones alone and lacks a portion of them. The table records approximately 50,000 clones, 93% of them present only once. Germline CDR1 reads SGHRS; CDR2 reads YFSETQ. The CDR3 has 18 amino acids. Input material: CD8+ T cells sorted from blood. This TCR was sampled from a human donor in good health. The chain joins TRBV5-1 to TRBJ1-1, with a tentative D call TRBD1 (6 bases). CDR3 coding DNA: TGCGCCAGCAGCTTGATTCCTCGGATGGGGGCGGTGAAGACTGAAGCTTTCTTT. Its protein is CASSLIPRMGAVKTEAFF.